This record looks at one T cell receptor beta chain sequence and its context. The CDR3 runs to 15 residues. CDR1 ENHRY and CDR2 SYGVKD come from the germline V gene. V shed 2 bases and J 4 bases; nucleotides not matched to a gene: 4. In the original analysis: The assay estimated nucleated cells by amplifying reference gene primers. TCRdb's copy holds only in-frame clones and misses some; the assay was immunoSEQ multiplex PCR. That table supplies the V and J calls and clone size; D and trimming were determined from the DNA. The table records 250,000 or so clones, 89% of them present only once. The data stem from a study of blood T cell repertoires in COVID-19. About the research overall: Acute and convalescent COVID-19 specimens originated in the United States, Italy and Spain. Sources were T cells, B-cell-depleted T cells, or PBMCs; the material itself was cDNA or gDNA.

The sample was peripheral blood. This rearrangement joins TRBV10-3 to TRBJ1-1, with 10 bases fitting TRBD1. The TCR sequence derives from a woman aged 40 to 50 who had recovered from COVID-19. The CDR3 nucleotides are TGTGCCATCAGTGAGACTAGGACAGGGGGCACTGAAGCTTTCTTT. Amino acids: CAISETRTGGTEAFF.